These 14 T cell receptor beta chains were sequenced from one sample in a study of cytotoxic CD8 clonotypes in ibrutinib-treated CLL. The protocol was immunoSEQ multiplex PCR, while the TCRdb copy is restricted to in-frame clones and leaves out a portion. The repertoire holds 150,000 to 250,000 clones, with about two thirds as singletons. The source was PBMCs, collected after 24 months of ibrutinib treatment. These receptor sequences come from a human donor with chronic lymphocytic leukemia.

The chain has TRBV30 and TRBJ1-1; no clear D gene. The CDR3 is 11 amino acids. CDR1 and CDR2 (germline): GTSNPN, SVGIG (reference sequence). Between the trimmed V and J ends, which lost 5 bases and 3 bases, there was a span of 7 bases. CDR3: CAWDLDTEAFF. The CDR3 region has the DNA TGTGCCTGGGATCTGGACACTGAAGCTTTCTTT.

The chain joins TRBV5-1 to TRBJ1-1, with D tentatively TRBD1 (5 bases). V was pared by 0 bases and J by 1 base, with 22 bases between. The CDR3 is 19 amino acids. Germline assignment: CDR1 SGHRS and CDR2 YFSETQ. Written as DNA, the CDR3 is TGCGCCAGCAGCTTGGTGGCGATACGGGGGGTACGGCCGAACACTGAAGCTTTCTTT. As protein: CASSLVAIRGVRPNTEAFF.

This sequence joins TRBV28 and TRBJ1-1; no definite D call. CDR3 length: 10 amino acids. V lost 10 bases and J lost 3, with 6 bases in between. Looked up from germline, CDR1 is MDHEN and CDR2 is SYDVKM. The CDR3 protein is CAIGYTEAFF. The CDR3 DNA sequence: TGTGCCATCGGATACACTGAAGCTTTCTTT. Together with reference TRBV28 and TRBJ1-1, the CDR3 gives the full variable domain: DVKVTQSSRYLVKRTGEKVFLECVQDMDHENMFWYRQDPGLGLRLIYFSYDVKMKEKGDIPEGYSVSREKKERFSLILESASTNQTSMYLCAIGYTEAFFGQGTRLTVV.

The sample holds one count of this clone. The rearrangement uses TRBV6-1 and TRBJ1-4, with a possible D match to TRBD1 (5 bases). V was cut by 4 bases and J by 1 base, with 10 bases left in between. Germline V CDR1 and CDR2: MNHNS, SASEGT. The CDR3 has 15 amino acids. Here the CDR3 DNA reads TGTGCCAGCAGTGCCTTTCAGGGAACTAATGAAAAACTGTTTTTT. Translating it yields CASSAFQGTNEKLFF.

V gene TRBV18 combines with J gene TRBJ2-1; 9 bases map to TRBD1. This CDR3 contains 15 residues. Germline V CDR1 and CDR2: KGHSH, LQKENI. J lost 3 bases, V lost 4 bases, and 4 bases had no gene match. CDR3 sequence reads: CASSQQGADYNEQFF. For the CDR3, the DNA is TGTGCCAGCTCACAACAGGGGGCTGACTACAATGAGCAGTTCTTC.

The chain is built from TRBV18 and TRBJ1-5, with D maybe TRBD1 (5 bases). The germline gives CDR1 KGHSH, CDR2 LQKENI. V was cut by 0 bases and J by 2 bases, with 11 bases left in between. There are 16 residues in the CDR3. The CDR3 nucleotides are TGTGCCAGCTCACCACCTGGGGGGAACGGCAATCAGCCCCAGCATTTT. Translated, it gives CASSPPGGNGNQPQHF.

This clone was found once. This sequence joins TRBV6-1 and TRBJ2-7, with TRBD2 matching 11 bases. The CDR3 is 13 residues long. V was clipped by 10 bases and J by 1 base; unmatched bases: 3. In germline, CDR1 is MNHNS, CDR2 SASEGT. DNA of the CDR3: TGTGCCACCAGACTAGCGGGATCCTACGAGCAGTACTTC. It specifies CATRLAGSYEQYF.

V and J are TRBV4-2 and TRBJ1-4; a possible D gene is TRBD1 (5 bases). The CDR3 loop spans 17 amino acids. In germline, CDR1 is LGHNA, CDR2 YNFKEQ. The V end was cut by 4 bases, the J end by 0 bases, with 15 bases between. CDR3 loop: CASSPSGDYATNEKLFF. The DNA of the CDR3 is TGTGCCAGCAGCCCCTCGGGGGACTATGCAACTAATGAAAAACTGTTTTTT.

This clone was seen a single time. The V and J genes are TRBV5-6 and TRBJ2-1; 11 bases map to TRBD2. This CDR3 comprises 15 residues. Trimming took 4 bases from V and 4 from J; bases not matched to a gene: 4. Germline loops: CDR1 SGHDT, CDR2 YYEEEE. The CDR3 spells CASSPGTSGYNEQFF. In DNA form, the CDR3 reads TGTGCCAGCAGCCCGGGGACTAGCGGATACAATGAGCAGTTCTTC.

This clone was detected only once. The chain has TRBV7-3 and TRBJ2-7, with 7 bases that match TRBD1. Trimming cost V 0 bases and J 4 bases; bases outside gene matches: 6. This CDR3 is 15 amino acids long. The germline V gene encodes CDR1 SGHTA and CDR2 FQGTGA. DNA of the CDR3: TGTGCCAGCAGCTTAACAGGGGGCTACGTGTACGAGCAGTACTTC. Its translation is CASSLTGGYVYEQYF.

This chain connects TRBV27 to TRBJ2-7, with no clear D. Germline CDR1 is MNHEY and CDR2 is SMNVEV (reference sequence). V dropped 5 bases and J dropped 5 bases, with 13 bases sitting between them. This CDR3 is 13 amino acids long. This CDR3 reads CASSKNRMNEQYF. For the CDR3, the DNA is TGTGCCAGCAGTAAGAATCGGATGAACGAGCAGTACTTC.

V and J are TRBV7-9 and TRBJ2-3, with D unresolved. Germline assignment: CDR1 SEHNR and CDR2 FQNEAQ (reference sequence). The germline V and J ends were trimmed by 2 bases and 5 bases, with 11 bases remaining between them. There are 14 residues in the CDR3. DNA of the CDR3: TGTGCCAGCAGCTTATCAAGGGCAGAAGATACGCAGTATTTT. Residues: CASSLSRAEDTQYF.

This clone was picked up one time. This chain links TRBV6-5 with TRBJ1-1; no firm D call. CDR3 size: 15 residues. The germline V gene encodes CDR1 MNHEY and CDR2 SVGAGI. V was pared by 6 bases and J by 8 bases, with 22 bases between. The CDR3 loop is CASRPTATPTAEAFF. CDR3 DNA sequence: TGTGCCAGCAGACCGACCGCCACCCCAACTGCCGAAGCTTTCTTT.

This rearrangement joins TRBV6-5 to TRBJ1-4; D is possibly TRBD1 (5 bases). The V and J ends lost 5 bases and 8 bases respectively, with 15 bases between them. Germline CDR1 reads MNHEY; CDR2 reads SVGAGI. The CDR3 covers 14 residues. The CDR3 loop reads CASSNRDRREKLFF. The CDR3 DNA reads as TGTGCCAGCAGTAACCGGGACCGACGGGAAAAACTGTTTTTT.